This entry concerns a single TCR beta chain. The data originate from a study of T cell changes during pregnancy in multiple sclerosis. Trimming took off 4 bases at V and 1 base at J, with 17 bases between the two ends. Germline loops: CDR1 SGHRS, CDR2 YFSETQ. This CDR3 is built from 16 residues. Using immunoSEQ multiplex PCR, the repertoire was profiled, and TCRdb retains in-frame clones only, with some absent. The table shows over 75,000 clones, with 92% occurring only once. This TCR came from a female donor with multiple sclerosis, enrolled in a pregnancy study. V is TRBV5-1 and J is TRBJ1-2; no definite D call. The sample in question was peripheral blood, obtained in the first trimester of pregnancy. In DNA form, the CDR3 reads TGCGCCAGCAGCCCTCTGTCCGGGTTAAGTAACTATGGCTACACCTTC. Protein: CASSPLSGLSNYGYTF. Variable domain in full (rest from reference TRBV5-1 and TRBJ1-2): KAGVTQTPRYLIKTRGQQVTLSCSPISGHRSVSWYQQTPGQGLQFLFEYFSETQRNKGNFPGRFSGRQFSNSRSEMNVSTLELGDSALYLCASSPLSGLSNYGYTFGSGTRLTVV.